These 7 T cell receptor beta chains share one sample of origin, sequenced in a study of blood T cell repertoires in COVID-19. TCRdb's table, derived via immunoSEQ multiplex PCR, lists solely in-frame clones and lacks some. This sample carries 15,000 or so clones, more than 70% of them seen once, and the ten largest clones take 12%. The sequencing input was peripheral blood. The origin of the receptors is a human donor in a cohort sampled during active COVID-19.

CDR3 loop: CASSLVRAGELFF. CDR3 sequence (DNA): TGTGCCAGCAGTTTAGTCAGGGCCGGGGAGCTGTTTTTT. The rearrangement links TRBV28 to TRBJ2-2, with D possibly TRBD1 on 5 matching bases. Trimming stripped 2 bases from V and 6 bases from J, with 7 bases between. From germline, CDR1 is MDHEN and CDR2 SYDVKM. The CDR3 has 13 residues. Drawing the rest from reference TRBV28 and TRBJ2-2, the complete variable domain is DVKVTQSSRYLVKRTGEKVFLECVQDMDHENMFWYRQDPGLGLRLIYFSYDVKMKEKGDIPEGYSVSREKKERFSLILESASTNQTSMYLCASSLVRAGELFFGEGSRLTVL.

CDR3 coding DNA: TGTGCCAGCAGCAAAACGGACGGGGACACTGAAGCTTTCTTT. Residues: CASSKTDGDTEAFF. This chain uses TRBV6-2 or TRBV6-3 with TRBJ1-1; D not certain. CDR1 MNHEY and CDR2 SVGEGT come from the germline V gene. This CDR3 comprises 14 residues. Trimming cost V 6 bases and J 3 bases, with 14 bases left between them.

The chain recombines TRBV6-2 or TRBV6-3 with TRBJ1-2; 8 bases line up with TRBD1. Unmatched junction bases numbered 3, after V lost 5 bases and J lost 4 bases. There are 13 residues in the CDR3. Germline V gene lookup returns CDR1 MNHEY and CDR2 SVGEGT. CDR3 loop: CASSRGQGYGYTF. CDR3 in DNA: TGTGCCAGCAGTCGAGGACAGGGCTATGGCTACACCTTC.

V gene TRBV30 combines with J gene TRBJ2-1; D is unresolved. Trimming shortened V by 1 base and J by 10 bases, and 8 bases separated the two germline ends. There are 11 residues in the CDR3. CDR1 is GTSNPN and CDR2 is SVGIG in the germline V gene (reference sequence). The chain's CDR3 is CAWSGLKEQFF. DNA for the CDR3: TGTGCCTGGAGTGGACTCAAAGAGCAGTTCTTC.

This chain links TRBV19 with TRBJ2-3, with 9 bases that match TRBD2. The trim removed 5 bases at V and 0 bases at J, leaving 0 bases unmatched. Germline assignment: CDR1 LNHDA and CDR2 SQIVND (reference sequence). There are 14 residues in the CDR3. The chain's CDR3 is CASSAGGSTDTQYF. Here the CDR3 DNA reads TGTGCCAGTAGTGCGGGGGGGAGCACAGATACGCAGTATTTT.

The rearrangement joins TRBV7-6 to TRBJ2-6, with D perhaps matching TRBD1 (6 bases). The CDR3 covers 18 residues. Germline loops: CDR1 SGHVS, CDR2 FNYEAQ. Trimming stripped 4 bases from V and 0 bases from J, with 16 bases between. This CDR3 is CASSSLPGTFSGANVLTF. The CDR3 DNA reads as TGTGCCAGCAGCTCCCTCCCTGGGACATTCTCTGGGGCCAACGTCCTGACTTTC.

The V and J genes are TRBV5-1 and TRBJ1-6; 8 bases are a match to TRBD1. Germline-derived CDR1 and CDR2 are SGHRS and YFSETQ. This CDR3 has 14 amino acids. The V segment lost 7 bases and the J segment 10 bases; nucleotides outside the gene matches: 10. The CDR3 DNA sequence: TGCGCCAGCTGTCCAGGACAGGGAGACTCACCCCTCCACTTT. This encodes CASCPGQGDSPLHF. The full variable domain, completed using reference TRBV5-1 and TRBJ1-6, is KAGVTQTPRYLIKTRGQQVTLSCSPISGHRSVSWYQQTPGQGLQFLFEYFSETQRNKGNFPGRFSGRQFSNSRSEMNVSTLELGDSALYLCASCPGQGDSPLHFGNGTRLTVT.